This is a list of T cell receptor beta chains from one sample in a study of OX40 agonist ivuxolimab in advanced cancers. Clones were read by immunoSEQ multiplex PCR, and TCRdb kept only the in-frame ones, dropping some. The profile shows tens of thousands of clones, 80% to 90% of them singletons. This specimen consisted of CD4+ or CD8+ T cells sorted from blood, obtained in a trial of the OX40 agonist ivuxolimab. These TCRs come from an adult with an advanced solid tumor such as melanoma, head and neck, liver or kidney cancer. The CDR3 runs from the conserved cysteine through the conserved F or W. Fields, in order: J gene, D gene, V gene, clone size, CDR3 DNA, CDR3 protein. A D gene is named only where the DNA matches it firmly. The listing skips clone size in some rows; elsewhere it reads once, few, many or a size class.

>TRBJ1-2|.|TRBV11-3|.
TGTGCCAGCAGCCCGCAGGGAAGGTTTAACTATGGCTACACCTTC
CASSPQGRFNYGYTF
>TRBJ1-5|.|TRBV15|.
TGTGCCACCAGCAGTCCCCACTGGGGTCGCAATCAGCCCCAGCATTTT
CATSSPHWGRNQPQHF
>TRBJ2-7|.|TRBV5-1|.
TGCGCCAGCAGCTCCGGGAGAGGAACCTACGAGCAGTACTTC
CASSSGRGTYEQYF
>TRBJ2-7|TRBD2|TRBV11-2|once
TGTGCCAGCAGCCGTCTAGCGGGCACCGGGGGCGAGCAGTACTTC
CASSRLAGTGGEQYF
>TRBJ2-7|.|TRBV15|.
TGTGCCACCAGCCCCTACGAAACAGGTCGGGACGAGCAGTACTTC
CATSPYETGRDEQYF
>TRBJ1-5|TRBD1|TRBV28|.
TGTGCCAGCAGTTCCGCGGACAGGGTTTATCAGCCCCAGCATTTT
CASSSADRVYQPQHF
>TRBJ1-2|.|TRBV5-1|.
TGCGCCAGCAGCTTGGCCTTGGGAAGCTCGGATGGCTACACCTTC
CASSLALGSSDGYTF
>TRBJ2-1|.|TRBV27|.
TGTGCCAGCAGTTTCCGGGCACATTCCTACAATGAGCAGTTCTTC
CASSFRAHSYNEQFF
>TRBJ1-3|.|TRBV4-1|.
TGCGCCAGCAGCCAAGAGGTCCACTCTGGAAACACCATATATTTT
CASSQEVHSGNTIYF
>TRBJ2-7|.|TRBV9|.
TGTGCCAGCAGCAGGGGGGTAGGGATGAGCTCCTACGAGCAGTACTTC
CASSRGVGMSSYEQYF
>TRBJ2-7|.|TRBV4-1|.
TGCGCCAGCAGCCAAGGAGGTTCGCTGTACCTCTACGAGCAGTACTTC
CASSQGGSLYLYEQYF
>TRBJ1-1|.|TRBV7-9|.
TGTGCCAGCAGCCGCAACACTGAAGCTTTCTTT
CASSRNTEAFF
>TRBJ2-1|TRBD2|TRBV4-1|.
TGCGCCAGCATCCCCAGGCCCTGGCGGGGGGGCCCAAATGAGCAGTTCTTC
CASIPRPWRGGPNEQFF
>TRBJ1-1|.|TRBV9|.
TGTGCCAGCAGCGTAAGGGGGGGCCGGACTGAAGCTTTCTTT
CASSVRGGRTEAFF
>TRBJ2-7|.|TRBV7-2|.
TGTGCCAGCAGCACCTCGAGGGGCAGATCCTACGAGCAGTACTTC
CASSTSRGRSYEQYF
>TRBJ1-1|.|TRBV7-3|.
TGTGCCAGCAGCTTCACCCCGGGGACTGAAGCTTTCTTT
CASSFTPGTEAFF
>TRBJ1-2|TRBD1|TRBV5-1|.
TGCGCCAGCAGCTTGGGCCAGGGGGAGGGCTACACCTTC
CASSLGQGEGYTF
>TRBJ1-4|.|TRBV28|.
TGTGCCAGCAGTTTATTGGGGGGCCGGGAAAAACTGTTTTTT
CASSLLGGREKLFF
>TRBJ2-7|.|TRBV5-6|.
TGTGCCAGCACCGTTAAGTGGCGGGGGCCCTACGAGCAGTACTTC
CASTVKWRGPYEQYF
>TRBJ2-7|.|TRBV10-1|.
TGCGCCACCGAATTTCCGGGACATGAGTCCTACGAGCAGTACTTC
CATEFPGHESYEQYF
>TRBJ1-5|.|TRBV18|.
TGTGCCAGCTCACCATCAGGACAGCCCCAGCATTTT
CASSPSGQPQHF
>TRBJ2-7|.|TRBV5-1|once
TGCGCCAGCAGCGGCATCGGGTCTTACTACGAGCAGTACTTC
CASSGIGSYYEQYF
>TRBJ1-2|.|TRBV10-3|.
TGTGCCACCCGACCGAATGGACACGACTATGGCTACACCTTC
CATRPNGHDYGYTF
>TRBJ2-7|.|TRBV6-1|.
TGTGCCAGCAGCCGAGAGTACGAGCAGTACTTC
CASSREYEQYF
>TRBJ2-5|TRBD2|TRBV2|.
TGTGCCAGCAGTGAAGAGCGGGGTCAAGAGACCCAGTACTTC
CASSEERGQETQYF
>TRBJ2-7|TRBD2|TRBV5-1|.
TGCGCCAGCAGCTTGACGACTAGCGGGATTTCCTACGAGCAGTACTTC
CASSLTTSGISYEQYF
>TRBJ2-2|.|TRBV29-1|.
TGCAGCGGAGGGGGAACAGGGAGCGGCGGGGAGCTGTTTTTT
CSGGGTGSGGELFF
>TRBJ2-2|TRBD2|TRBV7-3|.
TGTGCCAGCAGCCCAAAATCCCCGGGACTAGCGGGAGGATCGAACACCGGGGAGCTGTTTTTT
CASSPKSPGLAGGSNTGELFF
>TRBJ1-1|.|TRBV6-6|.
TGTGCCAGCAGTAGCCCGACAGTGAACACTGAAGCTTTCTTT
CASSSPTVNTEAFF
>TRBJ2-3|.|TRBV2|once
TGTGCCAGCAGTGTGGGTATCGGGGGATACACAGATACGCAGTATTTT
CASSVGIGGYTDTQYF
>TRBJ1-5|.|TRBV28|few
TGTGCCAGCATCACCCAGGGGAGGGGGTGGAATCAGCCCCAGCATTTT
CASITQGRGWNQPQHF
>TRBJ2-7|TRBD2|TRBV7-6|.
TGTGCCAGCAGCTCGTCTTGGACTAGCGACGAGCAGTACTTC
CASSSSWTSDEQYF
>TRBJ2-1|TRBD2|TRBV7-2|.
TGTGCCAGCAGCTTAGTAGCGGGAGGGCCGGCTGAGCAGTTCTTC
CASSLVAGGPAEQFF
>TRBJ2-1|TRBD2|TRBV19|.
TGTGCCAGTAGGACCCTAGCGGGAGGGGCCATCTTC
CASRTLAGGAIF
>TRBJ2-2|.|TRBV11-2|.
TGTGCCAGCAGTTCTAGGGCGTCGAACGGGGAGCTGTTTTTT
CASSSRASNGELFF
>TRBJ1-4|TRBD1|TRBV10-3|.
TGTGCCAGCAGTAAAACAGGGGGTGATGAAAAACTGTTTTTT
CASSKTGGDEKLFF
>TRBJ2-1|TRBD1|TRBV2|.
TGTGCCAACCTCCGGGACAGGGGGCGCAATGAGCAGTTCTTC
CANLRDRGRNEQFF
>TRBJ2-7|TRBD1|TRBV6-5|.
TGTGCCAGCAGTTATCCGGGACAGGGCTACGAGCAGTACTTC
CASSYPGQGYEQYF
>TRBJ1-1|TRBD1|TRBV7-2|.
TGTGCCAGCAGCTTATACAGGGGAACTGAAGCTTTCTTT
CASSLYRGTEAFF
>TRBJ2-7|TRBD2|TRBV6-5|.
TGTGCCAGCAGTTACCAGGTAGCGGGAACCTACGAGCAGTACTTC
CASSYQVAGTYEQYF
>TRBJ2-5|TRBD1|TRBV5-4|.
TGTGCCAGCAGCCCCAGGACAGGTCCCCAAGAGACCCAGTACTTC
CASSPRTGPQETQYF
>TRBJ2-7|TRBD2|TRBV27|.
TGTGCCAGCAGTCGCCGACTAGCGGGAGCTTACGAGCAGTACTTC
CASSRRLAGAYEQYF
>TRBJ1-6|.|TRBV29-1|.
TGCAGCGGGGAGGAGGGGTTCGGCTCACCCCTCCACTTT
CSGEEGFGSPLHF
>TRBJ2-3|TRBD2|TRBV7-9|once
TGTGCCAGCAGCTTACGGGGGGGAAGCACAGATACGCAGTATTTT
CASSLRGGSTDTQYF
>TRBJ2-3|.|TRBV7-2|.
TGTGCCAGCAGCTTACCTACGCCACTTAGAACAGATACGCAGTATTTT
CASSLPTPLRTDTQYF
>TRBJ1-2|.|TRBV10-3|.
TGTGCCATCAGTGAGTCTCCTACGGTCAACTATGGCTACACCTTC
CAISESPTVNYGYTF
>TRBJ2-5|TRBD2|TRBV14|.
TGTGCCAGCAGCCGGGGACTAGCGGGGGGGCCGAGTGAGACCCAGTACTTC
CASSRGLAGGPSETQYF
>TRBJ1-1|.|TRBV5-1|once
TGCGCCAGCAGCTTTCAGGGGAACACTGAAGCTTTCTTT
CASSFQGNTEAFF
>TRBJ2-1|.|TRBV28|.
TGTGCCAGCAGCGACCCGTGGAGGGGAAGGGGAAATGAGCAGTTCTTC
CASSDPWRGRGNEQFF
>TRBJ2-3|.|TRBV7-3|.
TGTGCCAGCAGCTTAGGCGCTAGCACAGATACGCAGTATTTT
CASSLGASTDTQYF
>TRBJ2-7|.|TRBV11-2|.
TGTGCCAGCAGCTTGCTGGCCGGAAACGAGCAGTACTTC
CASSLLAGNEQYF
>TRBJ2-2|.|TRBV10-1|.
TGCGCCAGCAGTGAGAGGACAGCTAGCACCGGGGAGCTGTTTTTT
CASSERTASTGELFF
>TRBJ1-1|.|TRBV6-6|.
TGTGCCAGCATTCTCCTTGTGGGGGGTGAAGCTTTCTTT
CASILLVGGEAFF
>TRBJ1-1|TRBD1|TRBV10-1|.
TGCGCCAGCAGTGAGTTGAGGACAGGGAGAGCTTTCTTT
CASSELRTGRAFF
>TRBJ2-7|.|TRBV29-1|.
TGCAGCGCCCAAGATCCCGGGATCGAGCAGTACTTC
CSAQDPGIEQYF
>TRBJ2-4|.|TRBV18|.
TGTGCCAGCTCACCACCCTGGGGACAAATCAAAAACATTCAGTACTTC
CASSPPWGQIKNIQYF